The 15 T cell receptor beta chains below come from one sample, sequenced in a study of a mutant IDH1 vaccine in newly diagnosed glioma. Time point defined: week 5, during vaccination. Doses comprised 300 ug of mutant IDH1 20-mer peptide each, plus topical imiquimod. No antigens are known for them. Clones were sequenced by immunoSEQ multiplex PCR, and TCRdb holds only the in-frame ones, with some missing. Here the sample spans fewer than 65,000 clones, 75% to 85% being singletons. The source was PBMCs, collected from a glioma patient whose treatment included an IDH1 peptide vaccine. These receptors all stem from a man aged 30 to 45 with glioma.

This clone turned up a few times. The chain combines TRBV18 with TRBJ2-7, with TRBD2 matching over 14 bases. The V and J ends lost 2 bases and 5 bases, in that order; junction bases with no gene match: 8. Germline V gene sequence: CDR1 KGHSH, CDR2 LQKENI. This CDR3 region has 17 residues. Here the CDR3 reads CASSPKGLAGGFDEQYF. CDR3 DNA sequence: TGTGCCAGCTCACCAAAAGGACTAGCGGGGGGTTTCGACGAGCAGTACTTC.

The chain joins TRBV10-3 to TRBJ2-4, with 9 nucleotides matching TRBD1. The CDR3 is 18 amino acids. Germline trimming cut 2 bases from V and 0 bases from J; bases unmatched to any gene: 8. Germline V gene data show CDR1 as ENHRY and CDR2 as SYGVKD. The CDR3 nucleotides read TGTGCCATCAGTGAGACTACAGGGGGCTGGAGAGCCAAAAACATTCAGTACTTC. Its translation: CAISETTGGWRAKNIQYF.

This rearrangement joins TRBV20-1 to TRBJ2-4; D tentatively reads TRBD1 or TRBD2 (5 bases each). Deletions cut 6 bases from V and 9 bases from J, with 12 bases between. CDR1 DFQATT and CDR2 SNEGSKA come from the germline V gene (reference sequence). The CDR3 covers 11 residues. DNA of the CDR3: TGCAGTGCGGGACCCTCCCTCATTCAGTACTTC. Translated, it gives CSAGPSLIQYF.

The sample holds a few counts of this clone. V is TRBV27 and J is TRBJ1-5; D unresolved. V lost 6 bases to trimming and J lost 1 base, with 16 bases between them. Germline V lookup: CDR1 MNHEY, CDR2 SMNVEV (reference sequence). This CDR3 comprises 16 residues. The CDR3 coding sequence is TGTGCCAGCAGCCTACGGAGGGATGTGAGCAATCAGCCCCAGCATTTT. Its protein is CASSLRRDVSNQPQHF.

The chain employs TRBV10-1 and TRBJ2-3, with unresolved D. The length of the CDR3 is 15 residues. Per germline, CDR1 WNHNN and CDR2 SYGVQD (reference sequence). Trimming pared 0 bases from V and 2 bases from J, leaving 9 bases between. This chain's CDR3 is CASSESPVFTDTQYF. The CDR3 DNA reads TGCGCCAGCAGTGAGTCGCCAGTTTTCACAGATACGCAGTATTTT.

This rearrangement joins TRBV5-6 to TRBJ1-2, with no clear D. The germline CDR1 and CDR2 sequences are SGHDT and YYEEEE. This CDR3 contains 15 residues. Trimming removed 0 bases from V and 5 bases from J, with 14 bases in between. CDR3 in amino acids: CASSLDRGLGYGYTF. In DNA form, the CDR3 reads TGTGCCAGCAGCTTGGATCGGGGATTGGGATATGGCTACACCTTC.

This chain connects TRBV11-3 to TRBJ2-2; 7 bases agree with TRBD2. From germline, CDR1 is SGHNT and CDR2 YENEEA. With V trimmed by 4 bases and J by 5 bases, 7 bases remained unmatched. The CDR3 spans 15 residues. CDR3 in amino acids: CASSSSGGRTGELFF. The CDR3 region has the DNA TGTGCCAGCAGCTCATCGGGGGGTAGAACCGGGGAGCTGTTTTTT.

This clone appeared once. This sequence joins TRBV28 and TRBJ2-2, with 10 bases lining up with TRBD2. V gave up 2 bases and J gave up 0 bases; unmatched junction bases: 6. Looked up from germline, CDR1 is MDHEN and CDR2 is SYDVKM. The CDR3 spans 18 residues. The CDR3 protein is CASSLPSGGLANTGELFF. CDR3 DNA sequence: TGTGCCAGCAGTTTACCTAGCGGGGGACTCGCGAACACCGGGGAGCTGTTTTTT.

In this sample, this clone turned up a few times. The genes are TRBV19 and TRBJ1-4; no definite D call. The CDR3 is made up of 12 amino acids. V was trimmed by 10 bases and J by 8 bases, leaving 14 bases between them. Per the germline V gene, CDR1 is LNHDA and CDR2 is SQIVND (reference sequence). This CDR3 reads CATAKAGEKLFF. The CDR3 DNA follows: TGTGCCACCGCTAAGGCTGGGGAAAAACTGTTTTTT.

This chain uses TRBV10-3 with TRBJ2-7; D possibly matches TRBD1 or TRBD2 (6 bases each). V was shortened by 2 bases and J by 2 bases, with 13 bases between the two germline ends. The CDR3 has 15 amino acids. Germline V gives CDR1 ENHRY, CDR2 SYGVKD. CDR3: CAISEPDRGPYEQYF. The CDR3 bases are TGTGCCATCAGTGAGCCGGACCGGGGGCCCTACGAGCAGTACTTC.

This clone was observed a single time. CDR3 in amino acids: CAASQEFSGYTF. CDR3 DNA: TGTGCCGCCAGCCAAGAATTTTCTGGCTACACCTTC. The J gene is TRBJ1-2, the V gene TRBV18; no definite D call. The CDR3 consists of 12 residues. V was cut by 11 bases and J by 7 bases, with 17 bases left in between. In germline, CDR1 is KGHSH, CDR2 LQKENI.

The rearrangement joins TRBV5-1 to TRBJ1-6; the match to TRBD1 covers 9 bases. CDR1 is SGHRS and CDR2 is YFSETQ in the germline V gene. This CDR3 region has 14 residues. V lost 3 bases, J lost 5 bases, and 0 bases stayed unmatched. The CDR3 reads CASSWTGDNSPLHF. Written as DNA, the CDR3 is TGCGCCAGCAGCTGGACAGGGGATAATTCACCCCTCCACTTT.

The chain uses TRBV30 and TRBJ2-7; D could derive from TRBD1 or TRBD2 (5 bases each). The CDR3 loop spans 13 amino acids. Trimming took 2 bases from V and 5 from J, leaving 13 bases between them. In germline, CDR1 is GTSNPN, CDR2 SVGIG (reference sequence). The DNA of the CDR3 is TGTGCCTGGAGTTATAGGGGAGTTCACGAGCAGTACTTC. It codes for CAWSYRGVHEQYF.

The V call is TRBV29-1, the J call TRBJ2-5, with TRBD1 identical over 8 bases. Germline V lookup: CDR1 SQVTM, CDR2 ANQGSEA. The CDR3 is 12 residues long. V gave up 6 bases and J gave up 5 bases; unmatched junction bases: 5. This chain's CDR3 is CSVDRGRETQYF. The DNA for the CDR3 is TGCAGCGTAGACAGGGGTCGGGAGACCCAGTACTTC. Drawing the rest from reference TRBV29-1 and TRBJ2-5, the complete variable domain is SAVISQKPSRDICQRGTSLTIQCQVDSQVTMMFWYRQQPGQSLTLIATANQGSEATYESGFVIDKFPISRPNLTFSTLTVSNMSPEDSSIYLCSVDRGRETQYFGPGTRLLVL.

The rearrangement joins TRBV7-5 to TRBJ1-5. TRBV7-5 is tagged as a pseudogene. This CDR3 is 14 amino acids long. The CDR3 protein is CARRRTRIGQPQHF. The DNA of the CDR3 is TGTGCCAGAAGGCGGACCCGGATTGGTCAGCCCCAGCATTTT.